Below, 13 T cell receptor beta chains from the same sample are listed, as sequenced in a study of OX40 agonist ivuxolimab in advanced cancers. TCRdb keeps only in-frame clones here, not all; method: immunoSEQ multiplex PCR. There are roughly 74,000 clones in the sample; about 92% occur only once, and about 8.6% lies in the top ten. The material sequenced was CD4+ or CD8+ T cells sorted from blood, taken in a trial of the OX40 agonist ivuxolimab. These receptors all come from an adult with an advanced solid tumor such as melanoma, head and neck, liver or kidney cancer.

The chain uses TRBV6-1 and TRBJ2-1, with D perhaps matching TRBD1 (6 bases). Trimming stripped 2 bases from V and 0 bases from J, with 14 bases between. Germline V lookup: CDR1 MNHNS, CDR2 SASEGT. This CDR3 contains 17 residues. The CDR3 region is CASSEWGGRGSYNEQFF. CDR3 nucleotide sequence: TGTGCCAGCAGTGAATGGGGCGGCAGGGGCTCCTACAATGAGCAGTTCTTC.

A few counts support this clone. The rearrangement joins TRBV28 to TRBJ1-5; possibly TRBD1 for D (5 bases). Germline CDR1 is MDHEN and CDR2 is SYDVKM. Trimming removed 5 bases at V and 7 bases at J, with 15 bases between. This CDR3 region has 14 residues. DNA for the CDR3: TGTGCCAGCAGTCCTCAGGGTAGGAAACAGCCCCAGCATTTT. Its protein product is CASSPQGRKQPQHF.

The chain recombines TRBV11-3 with TRBJ2-5, with a tentative D call TRBD1 (5 bases). CDR3 size: 13 residues. V was clipped by 1 base and J by 4 bases, with 7 bases between them. Germline V CDR1 and CDR2: SGHNT, YENEEA. CDR3: CASSLVRGETQYF. The CDR3 region has the DNA TGTGCCAGCAGCTTAGTAAGGGGAGAGACCCAGTACTTC.

The chain joins TRBV7-9 to TRBJ1-2; unclear D gene. Germline loops: CDR1 SEHNR, CDR2 FQNEAQ (reference sequence). The CDR3 loop spans 11 amino acids. Between the trimmed V and J ends, which lost 10 bases and 5 bases, there was a span of 11 bases. CDR3 sequence: CATPSPYGYTF. CDR3 bases: TGTGCCACCCCCTCGCCGTATGGCTACACCTTC.

This chain connects TRBV13 to TRBJ2-6; TRBD2 agrees at 12 bases. V gave up 4 bases and J gave up 0 bases; unmatched junction bases: 4. This CDR3 has 18 amino acids. CDR1 PRHDT and CDR2 FYEKMQ come from the germline V gene (reference sequence). The CDR3 loop reads CASSSGLAGSSGANVLTF. CDR3 nucleotide sequence: TGTGCCAGCAGCTCCGGACTAGCGGGAAGCTCTGGGGCCAACGTCCTGACTTTC.

The V call is TRBV4-1, the J call TRBJ2-2; maybe TRBD1 (5 bases). V lost 0 bases, J lost 6 bases, and 8 bases lay in between. This CDR3 has 14 residues. CDR1 and CDR2 (germline): MGHRA, YSYEKL. DNA for the CDR3: TGCGCCAGCAGCCAAGATTTAGGGGCCGGGGAGCTGTTTTTT. Amino acid sequence: CASSQDLGAGELFF.

This rearrangement joins TRBV5-5 to TRBJ1-6; no clear D. The CDR3 is made up of 16 amino acids. Trimming stripped 0 bases from V and 1 base from J, with 8 bases between. Germline loops: CDR1 SGHKS, CDR2 YYEKEE (reference sequence). DNA of the CDR3: TGTGCCAGCAGCTTGGGGGCGGGATCCTATAATTCACCCCTCCACTTT. Translated, it gives CASSLGAGSYNSPLHF.

The chain recombines TRBV5-5 with TRBJ2-7; 7 bases line up with TRBD1. J lost 6 bases, V lost 2 bases, and 5 bases had no gene match. This CDR3 has 13 amino acids. Per the germline V gene, CDR1 is SGHKS and CDR2 is YYEKEE (reference sequence). CDR3 protein: CASSFTGVLEQYF. CDR3 sequence (DNA): TGTGCCAGCAGCTTCACAGGGGTTCTCGAGCAGTACTTC. The full variable domain, rest sourced from reference TRBV5-5 and TRBJ2-7, is DAGVTQSPTHLIKTRGQQVTLRCSPISGHKSVSWYQQVLGQGPQFIFQYYEKEERGRGNFPDRFSARQFPNYSSELNVNALLLGDSALYLCASSFTGVLEQYFGPGTRLTVT.

This chain uses TRBV29-1 with TRBJ2-3; D call uncertain. V shed 6 bases and J shed 0 bases, with 7 bases lying between them. The CDR3 runs 12 residues. CDR1 SQVTM and CDR2 ANQGSEA come from the germline V gene. CDR3 bases: TGCAGCGTGGGTACTAGCACAGATACGCAGTATTTT. Protein: CSVGTSTDTQYF.

Only one count was recorded for this clone. The chain employs TRBV11-2 and TRBJ2-1; 9 nucleotides align to TRBD2. Germline assignment: CDR1 SGHAT and CDR2 FQNNGV. This CDR3 has 14 residues. J lost 4 bases, V lost 7 bases, and 5 bases had no gene match. The CDR3 reads CASTVSGGYNEQFF. DNA of the CDR3: TGTGCCAGCACCGTCAGCGGGGGGTACAATGAGCAGTTCTTC.

The V gene is TRBV14, the J gene TRBJ1-3; D unresolved. The V end was cut by 2 bases, the J end by 4 bases, with 12 bases between. The length of the CDR3 is 15 residues. Germline CDR1 and CDR2: SGHDN and FVKESK. The CDR3: CASSQHYNFGNTIYF. Written as DNA, the CDR3 is TGTGCCAGCAGCCAACATTATAACTTCGGAAACACCATATATTTT.

This chain connects TRBV9 to TRBJ1-4; 7 bases agree with TRBD1. Germline trimming cut 1 base from V and 3 bases from J; bases unmatched to any gene: 3. The V gene's germline CDR1 is SGDLS and CDR2 YYNGEE. The CDR3 totals 15 residues. As DNA, the CDR3 is TGTGCCAGCAGCGTAAAAGGGGGCCCTAATGAAAAACTGTTTTTT. Its translation is CASSVKGGPNEKLFF.

The rearrangement joins TRBV11-2 to TRBJ1-3, with D uncertain. The germline V and J ends were trimmed by 3 bases and 0 bases, with 18 bases remaining between them. The CDR3 length is 18 residues. Germline V CDR1 and CDR2: SGHAT, FQNNGV. CDR3 sequence reads: CASSFPTNRESSGNTIYF. CDR3 nucleotides: TGTGCCAGCAGCTTTCCAACCAATAGGGAAAGCTCTGGAAACACCATATATTTT.